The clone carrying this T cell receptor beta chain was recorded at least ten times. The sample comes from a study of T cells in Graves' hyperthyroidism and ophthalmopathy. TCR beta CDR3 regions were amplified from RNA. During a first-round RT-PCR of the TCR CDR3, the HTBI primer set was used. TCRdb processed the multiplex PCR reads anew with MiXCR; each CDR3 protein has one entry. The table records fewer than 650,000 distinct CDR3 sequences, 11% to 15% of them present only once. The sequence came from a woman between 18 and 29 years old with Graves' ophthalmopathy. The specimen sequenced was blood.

The DNA of the CDR3 is TGTGCCAGCAGCTTAGTCCAGGGCTGGGAGACCCAGTACTTC. Translation: CASSLVQGWETQYF. This chain links TRBV7-9 with TRBJ2-5, with a tentative D call TRBD1 (5 bases). The length of the CDR3 is 14 residues. The V gene lost 1 base and the J gene lost 5 bases, with 11 bases spanning the gap. CDR1 is SEHNR and CDR2 is FQNEAQ in the germline V gene (reference sequence).